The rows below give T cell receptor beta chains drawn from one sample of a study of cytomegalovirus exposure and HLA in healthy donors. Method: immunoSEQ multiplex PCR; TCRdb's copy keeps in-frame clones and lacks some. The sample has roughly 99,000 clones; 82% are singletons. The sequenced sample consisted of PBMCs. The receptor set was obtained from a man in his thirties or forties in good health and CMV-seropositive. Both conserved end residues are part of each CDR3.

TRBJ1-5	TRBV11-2	CASSLGRDRGNQPQHF
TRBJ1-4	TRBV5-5	CASKPGRGGEKLFF
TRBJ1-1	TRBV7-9	CASSSTGQLNTEAFF
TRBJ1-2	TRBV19	CASSIPSAGQGCVTF
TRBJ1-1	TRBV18	CASSLIRGSTEAFF
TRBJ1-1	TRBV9	CASSVAPIRTTEAFF
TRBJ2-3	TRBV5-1	CASSSDRVDTQYF
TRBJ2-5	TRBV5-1	CASSFAGEETQYF
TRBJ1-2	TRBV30	CASSSNYGYTF
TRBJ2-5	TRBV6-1	CASSDQAASGGYFQKTQYF
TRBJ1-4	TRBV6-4	CASSARQGTNEKLFF
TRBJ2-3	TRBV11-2	CASSASSGGFSDTQYF
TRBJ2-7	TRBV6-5	CASSYQGQGVGEQYF
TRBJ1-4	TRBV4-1	CASGRQDFNEKLFF
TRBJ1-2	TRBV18	CASSSSRAGGYTF
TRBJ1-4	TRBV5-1	CASSPGLGHRGRGEKLFF
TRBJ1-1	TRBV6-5	CASRDRGKNTEAFF
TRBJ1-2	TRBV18	CASSGQGFYGYTF
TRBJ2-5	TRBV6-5	CASSRTDGRSQYF
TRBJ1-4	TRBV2	CASSVEHHEKLFF
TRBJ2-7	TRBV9	CASSVSPGYEQYF
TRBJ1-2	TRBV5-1	CASSPHDKGAGYTF
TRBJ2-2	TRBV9	CASSASGGDNGELFF
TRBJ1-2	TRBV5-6	CASSFGSGGYGYTF
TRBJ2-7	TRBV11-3	CASSLGGTSGVQREQYF
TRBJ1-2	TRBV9	CASSVEAGGYGYTF
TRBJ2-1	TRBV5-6	CASSFQGGSEQFF